The rows below give T cell receptor beta chains drawn from one sample of a study of blood T cell repertoires in COVID-19. Profiling relied on immunoSEQ multiplex PCR, and the TCRdb table lists in-frame clones only, not all of them. The profile shows 25,000 to 30,000 clones, under 85% of them singletons. The sample taken for sequencing was peripheral blood. The receptors come from a woman aged 70-85 years with active or convalescent COVID-19. CDR3s include the opening cysteine and the closing phenylalanine or tryptophan. Each record gives: D gene, clone size, J gene, V gene, CDR3 DNA, CDR3 protein. A D gene is named only where the DNA matches it firmly. Only part of the rows carry a size: once, few, many, or a class if the clone is expanded.

TRBD2,.,TRBJ2-1,TRBV5-1,TGCGCCAGCTCCTACATCACCGGGACTAGCGATAATGAGCAGTTCTTC,CASSYITGTSDNEQFF
.,.,TRBJ1-2,TRBV6-5,TGTGCCAGCAGGGCCGGACAGATCTATGGCTACACCTTC,CASRAGQIYGYTF
TRBD1,.,TRBJ2-2,TRBV7-2,TGTGCCAGCGCGGGACAGGGCTACACCGGGGAGCTGTTTTTT,CASAGQGYTGELFF
.,.,TRBJ1-1,TRBV29-1,TGCAGCGTTGAAGGGGCCCGGTGGGCTGAAGCTTTCTTT,CSVEGARWAEAFF
TRBD2,.,TRBJ2-1,TRBV5-1,TGCGCCAGCAGCTGGATTTTTGGCGGGGGGGCCCCCAGCTCCTACAATGAGCAGTTCTTC,CASSWIFGGGAPSSYNEQFF
TRBD1,few,TRBJ2-1,TRBV6-4,TGTGCCAGCAGTGTGGGACAGGGTTTAGGTGAGCAGTTCTTC,CASSVGQGLGEQFF
.,.,TRBJ2-2,TRBV19,TGTGCCAGTAGTCAACAGGGGAGGGGGGAGCTGTTTTTT,CASSQQGRGELFF
.,.,TRBJ1-2,TRBV5-1,TGCGCCAGCAGCCCGGCAGGGAGGCGAGGCTACACCTTC,CASSPAGRRGYTF
.,.,TRBJ1-1,TRBV30,TGTGCCTGGAGTGTACTAGGAGTCATGAACACTGAAGCTTTCTTT,CAWSVLGVMNTEAFF
.,few,TRBJ1-5,TRBV29-1,TGCAGCGCCGTGGGAGGAAGCAATCAGCCCCAGCATTTT,CSAVGGSNQPQHF
.,medium-sized,TRBJ1-1,TRBV19,TGTGCCAGTACCCCCCCGACTCCAAACACTGAAGCTTTCTTT,CASTPPTPNTEAFF
.,once,TRBJ2-6,TRBV10-3,TGTGCCATCAGTGAAGGTACAGCAACCGGGGCCAACGTCCTGACTTTC,CAISEGTATGANVLTF
.,few,TRBJ1-3,TRBV6-1,TGTGCCAGCAGTGACAGGGGTTGGGGAAACACCATATATTTT,CASSDRGWGNTIYF
TRBD2,.,TRBJ2-1,TRBV2,TGTGCCAGCAGTAGAGAAGCGGGGGGGGCGACTAATGAGCAGTTCTTC,CASSREAGGATNEQFF
.,.,TRBJ2-7,TRBV6-5,TGTGCCAGCAGCCGACAGAACCCCTACGAGCAGTACTTC,CASSRQNPYEQYF
TRBD2,once,TRBJ2-3,TRBV12-3/TRBV12-4,TGTGCCAGCAATGGACTAGCATGGGATACGCAGTATTTT,CASNGLAWDTQYF
TRBD1,.,TRBJ1-2,TRBV6-2/TRBV6-3,TGTGCCAGCAGCCCCGACAGGGTCTATGGCTACACCTTC,CASSPDRVYGYTF
TRBD2,.,TRBJ2-5,TRBV5-1,TGCGCCAGCAGCTCGGGACTAGGAGGGGAGACCCAGTACTTC,CASSSGLGGETQYF
TRBD2,.,TRBJ2-7,TRBV6-2/TRBV6-3,TGTGCCAGCAGTCTCGGACTAGCGTACGAGCAGTACTTC,CASSLGLAYEQYF
TRBD2,.,TRBJ2-5,TRBV2,TGTGCCAGCAAAACTAGCGGGGTCCTAAGAGGAGAGACCCAGTACTTC,CASKTSGVLRGETQYF
.,once,TRBJ2-3,TRBV7-3,TGTGCCAGCAGCTTCGACCGTACGGGGGCAGATACGCAGTATTTT,CASSFDRTGADTQYF
.,.,TRBJ2-4,TRBV18,TGTGCCAGCTCCCCAGCCCAAGGGGCAATTGGCATTCAGTACTTC,CASSPAQGAIGIQYF
.,.,TRBJ1-2,TRBV6-2/TRBV6-3,TGTGCCAGCAGTTACAGGAACCAGGGCTATGGCTACACCTTC,CASSYRNQGYGYTF
.,.,TRBJ2-7,TRBV27,TGTGCCAGCAGTTTGTCGGGGATCACCTACGAGCAGTACTTC,CASSLSGITYEQYF
.,.,TRBJ2-1,TRBV9,TGTGCCAGCAGCCCCTGGGTTGGCGGGAACAATGAGCAGTTCTTC,CASSPWVGGNNEQFF
.,.,TRBJ2-5,TRBV6-6,TGTGCCAGCAGTTACTCCCCCGGGAGAGAGACCCAGTACTTC,CASSYSPGRETQYF
TRBD1,.,TRBJ2-7,TRBV5-6,TGTGCCAGCAGCGAACCCCCAGGACAGGGAAGATACGAGCAGTACTTC,CASSEPPGQGRYEQYF
TRBD1,.,TRBJ1-3,TRBV6-1,TGTGCCAGCAGTGGTGGAAGGGGGCCAGGGCACTCTGGAAACACCATATATTTT,CASSGGRGPGHSGNTIYF